A selection of T cell receptor beta chains follows, all from one sample in a study of STAT5B mutations in CD4+ large granular lymphocyte leukemia. Produced via immunoSEQ multiplex PCR; TCRdb's table is partial and in-frame only. Here the sample spans some 1,700 clones, roughly 73% being singletons. Sample: PBMCs. These receptors were taken from a woman between 65 and 79 years old with CD4+ T-cell large granular lymphocyte leukemia. Each CDR3 is given with its conserved first and last residue. Each record gives: J gene, clone size, D gene, V gene, CDR3 DNA, CDR3 protein. A D gene is named only where the DNA matches it firmly. Some rows have no size entry. The others give once, few or many, or a class for an expanded clone.

TRBJ2-5	few	TRBD2	TRBV29-1	TGCAGCGTTGTAACTAGCGGGGGAGAGACCCAGTACTTC	CSVVTSGGETQYF
TRBJ2-1	once	TRBD2	TRBV28	TGTGCCAGCAGCTATACTAGCGGGGGTTACAATGAGCAGTTCTTC	CASSYTSGGYNEQFF
TRBJ1-6	NA	TRBD1	TRBV6-5	TGTGCCAGCAGTTACTCGACAGGGCGCAGGGGATCACCCCTCCACTTT	CASSYSTGRRGSPLHF
TRBJ1-2	NA	NA	TRBV9	TGTGCCAGCAGCGTAGTAGCGGCGTCCGATGGCTACACCTTC	CASSVVAASDGYTF
TRBJ2-7	NA	NA	TRBV7-7	TGTGCTAGCAGCTTAGCGGACAGCTTCCAGCAGTACTTC	CASSLADSFQQYF
TRBJ2-3	NA	TRBD2	TRBV7-3	TGTGCCAGCAGTTCGCCCCCCTTCTCGGGGGGGCCGGGCACAGATACGCAGTATTTT	CASSSPPFSGGPGTDTQYF
TRBJ2-1	NA	NA	TRBV10-3	TGTGCCATCAGTGTCGCGGGCCAGGCGGGGAATGAGCAGTTCTTC	CAISVAGQAGNEQFF
TRBJ2-1	NA	NA	TRBV29-1	TGCACCCTCAGGGACTCCTACAATGAGCAGTTCTTC	CTLRDSYNEQFF
TRBJ2-5	NA	NA	TRBV20-1	TGCAGTGCCAACTGGGGAGAGACCCAGTACTTC	CSANWGETQYF
TRBJ2-7	NA	NA	TRBV29-1	TGCAGCGTTGGTCTAGCCTTATCCTCCTACGAGCAGTACTTC	CSVGLALSSYEQYF
TRBJ1-5	NA	NA	TRBV19	TGTGCCAGTAGTATAGCGGTTTTTAATCAGCCCCAGCATTTT	CASSIAVFNQPQHF
TRBJ2-5	NA	TRBD1	TRBV29-1	TGCAGCGTTGAGGGACAGAACCATCAAGAGACCCAGTACTTC	CSVEGQNHQETQYF
TRBJ1-6	NA	TRBD1	TRBV7-6	TGTGCCAGCAGCCTCCGACAGGGGGGCCTCCACTTT	CASSLRQGGLHF
TRBJ2-5	NA	NA	TRBV7-6	TGTGCCAGCAGCTTAGCCCAACACGATCAGACCCAGTACTTC	CASSLAQHDQTQYF
TRBJ1-2	NA	NA	TRBV11-3	TGTGCCAGCAGCGGGGGGCAGAACTATGGCTACACCTTC	CASSGGQNYGYTF
TRBJ2-7	NA	TRBD1	TRBV7-9	TGTGCCAGCAGCGACCCCAACAGGGACAGCCCCTACGAGCAGTACTTC	CASSDPNRDSPYEQYF
TRBJ1-2	NA	TRBD1	TRBV6-5	TGTGCCAGCAGTTACTCGAGGACAGGGGGCTCGTATGGCTACACCTTC	CASSYSRTGGSYGYTF
TRBJ1-4	NA	NA	TRBV9	TGTGCCAGCAGCGTCGGTTTGGGGTTTCCTAATGAAAAACTGTTTTTT	CASSVGLGFPNEKLFF
TRBJ2-3	once	NA	TRBV9	TGTGCCAGCAGCGTAGCCACTGCTCGCACGCAGTATTTT	CASSVATARTQYF
TRBJ1-5	few	NA	TRBV7-8	TGTGCCAGCAGCTTAGTGTATAGCAATCAGCCCCAGCATTTT	CASSLVYSNQPQHF
TRBJ2-5	NA	TRBD1	TRBV5-1	TGCGCCAGCAGCTTCGGGACAGTGTACCAAGAGACCCAGTACTTC	CASSFGTVYQETQYF
TRBJ2-1	NA	NA	TRBV10-1	TGCGCCAGCAGTCGGAGCCAGGAAGGTGAGCAGTTCTTC	CASSRSQEGEQFF
TRBJ1-4	few	NA	TRBV9	TGTGCCAGCAGTCTACCTTCGGTGGGTAATGAAAAACTGTTTTTT	CASSLPSVGNEKLFF
TRBJ1-1	NA	NA	TRBV14	TGTGCCAGCAGCCTCTATTTGGGGGGGACGAACACTGAAGCTTTCTTT	CASSLYLGGTNTEAFF
TRBJ1-6	once	NA	TRBV7-9	TGTGCCAGCAGCTTATCCGGGGATGTAATGTCACCCCTCCACTTT	CASSLSGDVMSPLHF
TRBJ1-5	NA	NA	TRBV4-1	TGCGCCAGCAGCCAAGATCGGTGGGCAGTCGATCAGCCCCAGCATTTT	CASSQDRWAVDQPQHF
TRBJ1-5	few	TRBD1	TRBV27	TGTGCCAGCAGGGGACAGCCCAATCAGCCCCAGCATTTT	CASRGQPNQPQHF
TRBJ1-5	NA	NA	TRBV6-5	TGTGCCAGCAGCGATGGACAAGTGGCTCAGCCCCAGCATTTT	CASSDGQVAQPQHF
TRBJ2-3	NA	TRBD2	TRBV10-3	TGTGCCACGAATCTCCTAGCGGGGGTTAAAGATACGCAGTATTTT	CATNLLAGVKDTQYF
TRBJ1-1	NA	NA	TRBV7-8	TGTGCCAGCATCTCAACTGGAGTAGGCACTGAAGCTTTCTTT	CASISTGVGTEAFF
TRBJ2-6	NA	NA	TRBV2	TGTGCCAGCTCCAGGACGGGCTCTGGGGCCAACGTCCTGACTTTC	CASSRTGSGANVLTF
TRBJ2-1	NA	NA	TRBV4-1	TGCGCCAGCAGCCAAGGATCCGGGGACTCCTACAATGAGCAGTTCTTC	CASSQGSGDSYNEQFF
TRBJ1-2	NA	TRBD1	TRBV29-1	TGCAGCGTTGTTTCCTTGGGGACAGCCTATGGCTACACCTTC	CSVVSLGTAYGYTF
TRBJ1-6	NA	TRBD1	TRBV7-9	TGTGCCAGCAGCTTGGGGGACAGGGGCGGTAATTCACCCCTCCACTTT	CASSLGDRGGNSPLHF
TRBJ1-2	few	NA	TRBV2	TGTGCCAGCAGTAACATTTACTATGGCTACACCTTC	CASSNIYYGYTF
TRBJ2-1	few	NA	TRBV6-5	TGTGCCAGCACCCCCGGCGGCGAAGCCTACAATGAGCAGTTCTTC	CASTPGGEAYNEQFF
TRBJ2-3	NA	TRBD2	TRBV7-9	TGTGCCAGCAGCTTTGCGACTAGCGGAGGCACAGATACGCAGTATTTT	CASSFATSGGTDTQYF
TRBJ2-5	few	NA	TRBV30	TGTGCCTGGAGTGCCCCAGGGCCCTACCAAGAGACCCAGTACTTC	CAWSAPGPYQETQYF
TRBJ1-5	NA	NA	TRBV6-1	TGTGCCAGCACGCATAGCAATCAGCCCCAGCATTTT	CASTHSNQPQHF
TRBJ1-6	NA	NA	TRBV7-9	TGTGCCAGCAGCTCCGGGGTTCGCGGCAATTCACCCCTCCACTTT	CASSSGVRGNSPLHF